This T cell receptor (beta chain) was identified during a study of cytomegalovirus exposure and HLA in healthy donors. About the study: An early release of data contained 80 million to 85 million unique TCRs, which came from HLA-typed donors.

General study points: Sequencing likely produced, as an artifact, a cluster of highly shared sequence variants.

As for this clone: Its specificity is not known.

V was trimmed by 6 bases and J by 4 bases, leaving 21 bases between them. The CDR3 totals 16 residues. Germline-derived CDR1 and CDR2 are SNHLY and FYNNEI. Use of 60 Vbeta and 13 Jbeta primers characterized the PCR. Original data processing: A later analysis counted approximately 80 million unique TCR beta chains, around 11 million shared. Measured with immunoSEQ multiplex PCR; TCRdb has only the in-frame clones, and not every one. For V, J and clone size, that table is used; D and trimming come from the DNA. This repertoire shows 150,000 to 200,000 clones, about three quarters found once; its top ten account for about 1.6%.

The sequencing input was PBMCs. The TCR originated in a girl aged 5-17 years in good health and CMV-seronegative. The chain has TRBV2 and TRBJ2-5; weak D call: TRBD1 (6 bases). CDR3 bases: TGTGCCAGCAGAGAGATCCGGGACAATGAAGGAGAGACCCAGTACTTC. Translated: CASREIRDNEGETQYF.